Each of the 17 T cell receptor beta chains below was sequenced from the same sample in a study of blood T cell repertoires in COVID-19. Profiling relied on immunoSEQ multiplex PCR, and the TCRdb table lists in-frame clones only, not all of them. The sample holds roughly 250,000 clones, roughly 84% seen once. The sample was peripheral blood. These receptors all come from a woman aged 40 to 50 who had recovered from COVID-19.

The rearrangement uses TRBV27 and TRBJ2-1; TRBD2 might be the D (5 bases). V dropped 1 base and J dropped 3 bases, with 10 bases sitting between them. CDR1 is MNHEY, CDR2 SMNVEV, per germline (reference sequence). The CDR3 is 15 residues long. CDR3 amino acids: CASSLFSVVYNEQFF. The CDR3 DNA follows: TGTGCCAGCAGTTTATTTAGCGTGGTCTACAATGAGCAGTTCTTC.

The rearrangement links TRBV19 to TRBJ2-5; 8 bases are shared with TRBD2. The junction had 3 bases not matched to a gene; V was cut back by 2 bases and J by 4 bases. The CDR3 is 14 amino acids. Germline V gene data show CDR1 as LNHDA and CDR2 as SQIVND (reference sequence). The CDR3 loop is CASSITRGGETQYF. DNA for the CDR3: TGTGCCAGTAGTATAACACGGGGGGGAGAGACCCAGTACTTC.

This chain uses TRBV5-4 with TRBJ2-3; 7 bases are shared with TRBD1. Germline V lookup: CDR1 SGHNT, CDR2 YYREEE (reference sequence). This CDR3 contains 18 residues. V trimming: 0 bases; J trimming: 3 bases; junction bases outside the gene matches: 13. CDR3 sequence: CASSLGLHRQGRTDTQYF. The CDR3 nucleotides are TGTGCCAGCAGCTTGGGACTCCACCGACAGGGCAGAACAGATACGCAGTATTTT. The whole variable domain, filled in from reference TRBV5-4 and TRBJ2-3, reads ETGVTQSPTHLIKTRGQQVTLRCSSQSGHNTVSWYQQALGQGPQFIFQYYREEENGRGNFPPRFSGLQFPNYSSELNVNALELDDSALYLCASSLGLHRQGRTDTQYFGPGTRLTVL.

The rearrangement links TRBV12-3 or TRBV12-4 to TRBJ1-1; D ambiguous. The V and J ends lost 7 bases and 2 bases respectively, with 8 bases between them. CDR3 length: 12 amino acids. The CDR3 bases are TGTGCCAGCACCAGTTTAAACACTGAAGCTTTCTTT. It specifies CASTSLNTEAFF.

The J gene is TRBJ1-5, the V gene TRBV19; D perhaps matches TRBD1 (5 bases). The CDR3 contains 15 residues. Germline-derived CDR1 and CDR2 are LNHDA and SQIVND (reference sequence). Trimming removed 0 bases at V and 6 bases at J, with 12 bases between. The CDR3 loop is CASSIEVRVAQPQHF. As DNA, the CDR3 is TGTGCCAGTAGTATAGAGGTCAGGGTTGCTCAGCCCCAGCATTTT.

This chain uses TRBV7-2 with TRBJ1-2, with D possibly being TRBD1 (6 bases). From germline, CDR1 is SGHTA and CDR2 FQGNSA. CDR3 length: 13 residues. With 0 bases removed from V and 4 bases from J, the gap between germline ends came to 6 bases. In nucleotides, the CDR3 is TGTGCCAGCAGCTTAGCAGGGGGCTATGGCTACACCTTC. The encoded protein is CASSLAGGYGYTF. Full variable domain (remainder filled in from reference TRBV7-2 and TRBJ1-2): GAGVSQSPSNKVTEKGKDVELRCDPISGHTALYWYRQSLGQGLEFLIYFQGNSAPDKSGLPSDRFSAERTGGSVSTLTIQRTQQEDSAVYLCASSLAGGYGYTFGSGTRLTVV.

The V and J genes are TRBV2 and TRBJ1-2; a possible D gene is TRBD1 (5 bases). The CDR3 has 14 amino acids. CDR1 SNHLY and CDR2 FYNNEI come from the germline V gene. Trimming took off 3 bases at V and 1 base at J, with 9 bases between the two ends. CDR3 amino acids: CASSDGQGNYGYTF. The CDR3, as DNA: TGTGCCAGCAGTGATGGGCAGGGTAACTATGGCTACACCTTC.

The genes are TRBV19 and TRBJ1-5; D remains ambiguous. Germline V gene sequence: CDR1 LNHDA, CDR2 SQIVND (reference sequence). CDR3 length: 14 amino acids. The ends were cut back, 4 bases at V and 4 bases at J, with 11 bases in the middle. The CDR3 here is CASSNQASNQPQHF. CDR3 DNA: TGTGCCAGTAGTAACCAGGCCTCGAATCAGCCCCAGCATTTT. The variable domain in full, completed from reference TRBV19 and TRBJ1-5, reads DGGITQSPKYLFRKEGQNVTLSCEQNLNHDAMYWYRQDPGQGLRLIYYSQIVNDFQKGDIAEGYSVSREKKESFPLTVTSAQKNPTAFYLCASSNQASNQPQHFGDGTRLSIL.

The rearrangement links TRBV7-2 to TRBJ2-1, with D perhaps matching TRBD2 (6 bases). The V end lost 0 bases, the J end lost 4 bases, and 7 bases lay between the germline ends. There are 14 residues in the CDR3. CDR1 and CDR2 from the germline V gene are SGHTA and FQGNSA. The CDR3 DNA reads as TGTGCCAGCAGCTTAGCCGGGAGTTACAATGAGCAGTTCTTC. Amino acids: CASSLAGSYNEQFF.

The chain couples TRBV28 to TRBJ2-6; D not resolved. Germline V gene lookup returns CDR1 MDHEN and CDR2 SYDVKM. Trimming left V 9 bases short and J 0 bases short, with 18 bases between. This CDR3 has 17 amino acids. The DNA of the CDR3 is TGTGCCAGTCGAGAATTTGGGCAAAACTCTGGGGCCAACGTCCTGACTTTC. Protein sequence: CASREFGQNSGANVLTF.

The V call is TRBV15, the J call TRBJ1-5, with 9 bases aligning to TRBD1. Germline CDR1 and CDR2: LNHNV and YYDKDF (reference sequence). The CDR3 sequence is 19 residues long. The junction had 14 bases not matched to a gene; V was cut back by 4 bases and J by 1 base. CDR3 DNA sequence: TGTGCCACCAGCATAACCATACAGGGGGCCGAGGTGAGCAATCAGCCCCAGCATTTT. Protein: CATSITIQGAEVSNQPQHF.

The rearrangement links TRBV5-5 to TRBJ2-3; the match to TRBD2 covers 7 bases. This CDR3 comprises 16 residues. V dropped 6 bases and J dropped 1; count of bases not matched to a gene: 11. The germline V gene encodes CDR1 SGHKS and CDR2 YYEKEE (reference sequence). CDR3: CASIMSPGGGTDTQYF. The CDR3 DNA reads as TGTGCCAGCATCATGTCACCGGGGGGAGGCACAGATACGCAGTATTTT.

The chain uses TRBV7-2 and TRBJ1-1, with D tentatively TRBD1 (5 bases). The CDR3 length is 15 residues. CDR1 is SGHTA, CDR2 FQGNSA, per germline. Deletions cut 5 bases from V and 6 bases from J, with 19 bases between. The CDR3 DNA is TGTGCCAGCAGCCAACCGCGGGGGGGTAGGTCTGAAGCTTTCTTT. The encoded protein is CASSQPRGGRSEAFF. Drawing the rest from reference TRBV7-2 and TRBJ1-1, the complete variable domain is GAGVSQSPSNKVTEKGKDVELRCDPISGHTALYWYRQSLGQGLEFLIYFQGNSAPDKSGLPSDRFSAERTGGSVSTLTIQRTQQEDSAVYLCASSQPRGGRSEAFFGQGTRLTVV.

The genes are TRBV9 and TRBJ2-3; 7 positions match TRBD2. This CDR3 has 14 residues. Germline V lookup: CDR1 SGDLS, CDR2 YYNGEE. V was pared by 0 bases and J by 5 bases, with 3 bases of the junction left unmatched. The CDR3 reads CASSVAGGLDTQYF. The CDR3 nucleotides read TGTGCCAGCAGCGTAGCGGGAGGTCTAGATACGCAGTATTTT.

The V gene is TRBV7-9, the J gene TRBJ2-7, with D possibly being TRBD1 (6 bases). This CDR3 has 14 amino acids. Per the germline V gene, CDR1 is SEHNR and CDR2 is FQNEAQ (reference sequence). V shed 5 bases and J shed 2 bases, with 13 bases lying between them. The CDR3 DNA sequence: TGTGCCAGCAGCACCGGACAGCCCCCCTACGAGCAGTACTTC. Its protein is CASSTGQPPYEQYF.

This chain connects TRBV7-2 to TRBJ1-4; 11 nucleotides match TRBD1. Germline trimming cut 5 bases from V and 10 bases from J; bases unmatched to any gene: 9. Germline CDR1 reads SGHTA; CDR2 reads FQGNSA. CDR3 size: 15 residues. CDR3 amino acids: CASSPIGQGAGKLFF. The CDR3, as DNA: TGTGCCAGCAGCCCCATCGGACAGGGGGCAGGAAAACTGTTTTTT.

The J gene is TRBJ2-5, the V gene TRBV6-4; 9 bases align to TRBD2. CDR3 length: 16 amino acids. The V segment lost 6 bases and the J segment 1 base; nucleotides outside the gene matches: 9. Germline CDR1 MRHNA, CDR2 SNTAGT. CDR3 sequence reads: CASRAIAGDLQETQYF. DNA of the CDR3: TGTGCCAGCAGGGCTATAGCGGGGGACCTCCAAGAGACCCAGTACTTC.